The 31 T cell receptor beta chains presented below share a single source sample, sequenced in a study of T-cell memory formation after mild COVID-19. TCRdb re-called the 5' RACE reads through MiXCR, storing one row per CDR3 protein. The sample includes 7,300 or so distinct CDR3 sequences, 58% of them seen just once. Material: PBMCs or a T cell subset sorted from them (not recorded which). The receptors come from an adult who had mild COVID-19 (a few samples of this study predate the infection). Cell type and time point are not known.

In its sample, this clonotype is medium-sized (0.01 to 0.1%). J is TRBJ2-6 and V is TRBV5-1; D is uncertain. CDR1 is SGHRS, CDR2 YFSETQ, per germline. The CDR3 totals 15 residues. With 4 bases removed from V and 0 bases from J, the gap between germline ends came to 8 bases. The CDR3 loop reads CASSILGSGANVLTF. CDR3 DNA: TGCGCCAGCAGCATCTTAGGCTCTGGGGCCAACGTCCTGACTTTC. The variable domain in full, with the rest retrieved from reference TRBV5-1 and TRBJ2-6, is KAGVTQTPRYLIKTRGQQVTLSCSPISGHRSVSWYQQTPGQGLQFLFEYFSETQRNKGNFPGRFSGRQFSNSRSEMNVSTLELGDSALYLCASSILGSGANVLTFGAGSRLTVL.

This clonotype is medium-sized in the sample. The chain recombines TRBV6-2 or TRBV6-3 with TRBJ2-4, with a weak D call TRBD1 (5 bases). The CDR3 contains 16 residues. Trimming removed 9 bases at V and 0 bases at J, with 18 bases between. Looked up from germline, CDR1 is MNHEY and CDR2 is SVGEGT. The CDR3 region is CASPVGQILAKNIQYF. Here the CDR3 DNA reads TGTGCCAGTCCGGTGGGGCAAATACTAGCCAAAAACATTCAGTACTTC.

This chain connects TRBV12-3 or TRBV12-4 to TRBJ2-2; maybe TRBD1 (6 bases). The CDR3 contains 14 residues. Trimming shortened V by 3 bases and J by 3 bases, and 8 bases separated the two germline ends. The CDR3 sequence: CASSLGAYTGELFF. CDR3 nucleotides: TGTGCCAGCAGTTTGGGGGCCTACACCGGGGAGCTGTTTTTT.

Sample share makes this clonotype medium-sized (0.01 to 0.1%). The chain employs TRBV5-1 and TRBJ1-2; no firm D call. Germline V lookup: CDR1 SGHRS, CDR2 YFSETQ. The ends were cut back, 1 base at V and 0 bases at J, with 7 bases in the middle. The CDR3 sequence is 14 residues long. Written as DNA, the CDR3 is TGCGCCAGCAGCTTGACAGCTACTAACTATGGCTACACCTTC. Translated, it gives CASSLTATNYGYTF.

This clonotype appeared a few times. The V call is TRBV5-1, the J call TRBJ2-5, with 9 bases lining up with TRBD2. CDR3 length: 15 residues. The V gene's germline CDR1 is SGHRS and CDR2 YFSETQ. V lost 4 bases to trimming and J lost 3 bases; unmatched junction nucleotides: 7. The CDR3, as DNA: TGCGCCAGCAGCCCCCCCGTAGCGGGGGAAGAGACCCAGTACTTC. Protein: CASSPPVAGEETQYF. The entire variable domain, with the rest obtained from reference TRBV5-1 and TRBJ2-5, is as follows: KAGVTQTPRYLIKTRGQQVTLSCSPISGHRSVSWYQQTPGQGLQFLFEYFSETQRNKGNFPGRFSGRQFSNSRSEMNVSTLELGDSALYLCASSPPVAGEETQYFGPGTRLLVL.

This clonotype is medium-sized within its sample. The chain links TRBV27 to TRBJ2-5; a possible D gene is TRBD2 (6 bases). In germline, CDR1 is MNHEY, CDR2 SMNVEV (reference sequence). CDR3 length: 15 amino acids. Trimming took 3 bases from V and 0 from J, leaving 11 bases between them. The CDR3 reads CASSFQRGNQETQYF. CDR3 DNA sequence: TGTGCCAGCAGTTTTCAACGGGGGAACCAAGAGACCCAGTACTTC.

This chain connects TRBV7-6 to TRBJ2-1, with 9 bases lining up with TRBD1. CDR3 length: 15 residues. Germline CDR1 SGHVS, CDR2 FNYEAQ. Losses at the gene ends were 5 bases for V and 4 bases for J; bases not matched to a gene: 6. In DNA, the CDR3 is TGTGCCAGCAGCACGGACAGGGGAGGATACAATGAGCAGTTCTTC. It yields the protein CASSTDRGGYNEQFF.

The chain joins TRBV10-3 to TRBJ2-2; D perhaps matches TRBD1 (5 bases). CDR1 and CDR2 (germline): ENHRY, SYGVKD. This CDR3 has 14 residues. V was shortened by 6 bases and J by 6 bases, with 14 bases between the two germline ends. CDR3 DNA: TGTGCCATCAGCCCTCGTCAGGGTCCCGGGGAGCTGTTTTTT. The encoded protein is CAISPRQGPGELFF.

This clonotype was seen at least ten times. This rearrangement joins TRBV7-6 to TRBJ2-1, with D unclear. Germline V lookup: CDR1 SGHVS, CDR2 FNYEAQ. Trimming removed 5 bases at V and 8 bases at J, with 7 bases between. There are 11 residues in the CDR3. The CDR3 region has the DNA TGTGCCAGCAGCCCTGGGTATGAGCAGTTCTTC. Translation gives CASSPGYEQFF.

The genes are TRBV5-1 and TRBJ2-1; possible D gene TRBD1, 6 bases. V shed 0 bases and J shed 9 bases, with 7 bases lying between them. This CDR3 region has 12 residues. Germline V gene data show CDR1 as SGHRS and CDR2 as YFSETQ. The CDR3 loop reads CASSLAGVEQFF. CDR3 nucleotide sequence: TGCGCCAGCAGCTTGGCAGGGGTTGAGCAGTTCTTC.

This clonotype is a singleton in its sample. J is TRBJ2-1 and V is TRBV29-1; 12 nucleotides align to TRBD1. The ends lost 5 bases at V and 4 bases at J; junction bases unmatched: 6. In germline, CDR1 is SQVTM, CDR2 ANQGSEA. CDR3 size: 15 residues. The CDR3 is CSVLPGQGAYNEQFF. The CDR3 DNA reads as TGCAGCGTTCTACCGGGACAGGGGGCATACAATGAGCAGTTCTTC.

V and J are TRBV24-1 and TRBJ2-7, with D maybe TRBD2 (5 bases). Germline CDR1 KGHDR, CDR2 SFDVKD. The CDR3 spans 15 residues. Trimming removed 0 bases from V and 2 bases from J, with 10 bases in between. The CDR3 DNA reads TGTGCCACCAGTGATTTGCAGACGGGGACCTACGAGCAGTACGTC. Protein: CATSDLQTGTYEQYV.

The CDR3 here is CSVSPGPKQFF. CDR3 sequence (DNA): TGCAGCGTTTCTCCGGGACCCAAGCAGTTCTTC. The V gene is TRBV29-1, the J gene TRBJ2-1; D could derive from TRBD1 or TRBD2 (5 bases each). Trimming shortened V by 5 bases and J by 11 bases, and 13 bases separated the two germline ends. Germline CDR1 reads SQVTM; CDR2 reads ANQGSEA. This CDR3 region has 11 residues.

The genes are TRBV5-1 and TRBJ2-1; 8 bases match TRBD2. The CDR3 loop spans 15 amino acids. Losses at the gene ends were 0 bases for V and 6 bases for J; bases not matched to a gene: 5. The germline gives CDR1 SGHRS, CDR2 YFSETQ. The CDR3 loop reads CASSLDLAGFNEQFF. Here the CDR3 DNA reads TGCGCCAGCAGCTTGGACCTAGCGGGTTTCAATGAGCAGTTCTTC.

The chain employs TRBV5-1 and TRBJ2-5, with D uncertain. Near its end, the DNA agrees better with TRBJ2-1, so the J call may be wrong. This CDR3 region has 14 residues. Germline CDR1 SGHRS, CDR2 YFSETQ. The CDR3 region has the DNA TGCGCCAGCAGCTTGGTGGCGGATCCTGGTGAGCAGTTCTTC. Translation: CASSLVADPGEQFF.

This chain connects TRBV28 to TRBJ2-1; 10 bases align to TRBD2. Germline-derived CDR1 and CDR2 are MDHEN and SYDVKM. This CDR3 spans 15 amino acids. V lost 5 bases and J lost 7; bases outside the gene matches: 8. The chain's CDR3 is CASSPPGTSANEQFF. As DNA, the CDR3 is TGTGCCAGCAGTCCCCCCGGGACTAGCGCAAATGAGCAGTTCTTC.

V usage is TRBV7-2 and J usage is TRBJ2-1; TRBD2 aligns across 14 bases. Germline trimming cut 4 bases from V and 4 bases from J; bases unmatched to any gene: 12. This CDR3 has 19 amino acids. Germline lookup yields CDR1 SGHTA and CDR2 FQGNSA. CDR3 in DNA: TGTGCCAGCAGCTCCCGGGCGACTAGCGGGAGGGCCTTGTACAATGAGCAGTTCTTC. Translating it yields CASSSRATSGRALYNEQFF.

V usage is TRBV29-1 and J usage is TRBJ2-3, with D hard to call. Germline CDR1 is SQVTM and CDR2 is ANQGSEA. V was clipped by 1 base and J by 1 base, with 9 bases between them. CDR3 length equals 14 residues. This CDR3 is CSVEVSLRTDTQYF. In DNA form, the CDR3 reads TGCAGCGTTGAAGTGAGCCTTCGCACAGATACGCAGTATTTT.

The chain carries TRBV19 and TRBJ1-2; tentatively, D is TRBD1 (5 bases). CDR1 LNHDA and CDR2 SQIVND come from the germline V gene (reference sequence). This CDR3 spans 13 amino acids. V lost 4 bases and J lost 8, with 14 bases in between. The CDR3 bases are TGTGCCAGTAGTACCCGGGACCAAGGAGGCTACACCTTC. This translates into CASSTRDQGGYTF.

This chain connects TRBV20-1 to TRBJ2-7, with TRBD1 matching over 7 bases. The CDR3 covers 12 residues. CDR1 DFQATT and CDR2 SNEGSKA come from the germline V gene (reference sequence). The J segment lost 2 bases and the V segment lost 6 bases, leaving 4 bases of the junction unmatched. CDR3 sequence: CSAYTGAYEQYF. CDR3 DNA sequence: TGCAGTGCCTATACAGGGGCCTACGAGCAGTACTTC.

This clonotype is medium-sized within its sample. J is TRBJ1-6 and V is TRBV6-5, with 7 bases identical to TRBD1. The J segment lost 5 bases and the V segment lost 0 bases, leaving 4 bases of the junction unmatched. The length of the CDR3 is 16 residues. The germline V gene has CDR1 MNHEY and CDR2 SVGAGI. The CDR3 DNA sequence: TGTGCCAGCAGTTACTCTCGGGACAGCCATAATTCACCCCTCCACTTT. Its protein product is CASSYSRDSHNSPLHF.

The V gene is TRBV27, the J gene TRBJ1-2, with D possibly TRBD1 on 5 matching bases. Trimming took 2 bases from V and 8 from J, leaving 12 bases between them. The CDR3 is made up of 13 amino acids. CDR1 is MNHEY, CDR2 SMNVEV, per germline (reference sequence). The CDR3 protein is CASSLGGSQGYTF. The CDR3 DNA is TGTGCCAGCAGTTTAGGGGGGAGTCAAGGCTACACCTTC.

This chain uses TRBV7-2 with TRBJ2-2; TRBD2 is a possible D gene (5 bases). From germline, CDR1 is SGHTA and CDR2 FQGNSA. Trimming stripped 5 bases from V and 4 bases from J, with 11 bases between. The CDR3 spans 14 residues. The CDR3 nucleotides are TGTGCCAGCAGCCGTACTAGAAGCACCGGGGAGCTGTTTTTT. Encoded protein: CASSRTRSTGELFF.

This clonotype was recorded only once. The chain combines TRBV5-4 with TRBJ1-1; no firm D call. This CDR3 comprises 14 residues. Trimming took off 1 base at V and 0 bases at J, with 7 bases between the two ends. Germline CDR1 and CDR2: SGHNT and YYREEE (reference sequence). The CDR3 nucleotides read TGTGCCAGCAGCTTGAAGGCGATGAACACTGAAGCTTTCTTT. It specifies CASSLKAMNTEAFF.

This clonotype ranks as large (0.1 to 1%). The J gene is TRBJ2-3, the V gene TRBV7-2; unclear D gene. The V end was cut by 1 base, the J end by 2 bases, with 10 bases between. The CDR3 contains 15 residues. From germline, CDR1 is SGHTA and CDR2 FQGNSA. CDR3 region: CASSLGLSYTDTQYF. The CDR3 region has the DNA TGTGCCAGCAGCTTAGGACTTTCCTACACAGATACGCAGTATTTT.

By frequency in the sample, this clonotype is medium-sized. The chain carries TRBV20-1 and TRBJ1-5, with D possibly being TRBD1 (5 bases). The CDR3 is made up of 15 amino acids. V was clipped by 6 bases and J by 3 bases, with 18 bases between them. CDR1 and CDR2 (germline): DFQATT, SNEGSKA (reference sequence). Here the CDR3 reads CSAPDDSDFNQPQHF. The CDR3 DNA reads TGCAGTGCCCCTGACGACAGCGACTTCAATCAGCCCCAGCATTTT.

By proportion, this clonotype is medium-sized. The chain is built from TRBV4-1 and TRBJ2-1; TRBD1 or TRBD2 may be the D gene (5 bases each). The V end was cut by 0 bases, the J end by 10 bases, with 13 bases between. The CDR3 has 14 amino acids. Germline loops: CDR1 MGHRA, CDR2 YSYEKL. CDR3 DNA sequence: TGCGCCAGCAGCCAAGAGGATAGATGGGACGAGCAGTTCTTC. Amino acid sequence: CASSQEDRWDEQFF.

The gene calls are TRBV4-2 and TRBJ2-3, with 8 positions matching TRBD2. Trimming at V came to 6 bases and at J to 1 base, leaving 3 bases not matched to a gene. Germline CDR1 is LGHNA and CDR2 is YNFKEQ. The CDR3 contains 14 residues. CDR3 sequence (DNA): TGTGCCAGCAGACCGGGACTAGGCACAGATACGCAGTATTTT. This sequence encodes CASRPGLGTDTQYF.

The chain is built from TRBV29-1 and TRBJ2-2, with 9 bases aligning to TRBD2. Germline V CDR1 and CDR2: SQVTM, ANQGSEA. The CDR3 is 16 amino acids. With V trimmed by 0 bases and J by 4 bases, 6 bases remained unmatched. CDR3: CSVEDSQRGATGELFF. CDR3 DNA sequence: TGCAGCGTTGAAGATTCCCAGCGGGGGGCCACCGGGGAGCTGTTTTTT.

The rearrangement joins TRBV4-3 to TRBJ1-6; unclear D gene. Trimming pared 1 base from V and 7 bases from J, leaving 11 bases between. This CDR3 has 15 amino acids. Germline lookup yields CDR1 LGHNA and CDR2 YSLEER. As DNA, the CDR3 is TGCGCCAGCAGCCAAGGGGAGAACGGGAATTCACCCCTCCACTTT. It is translated as CASSQGENGNSPLHF.

By share of the sample, this clonotype is medium-sized. This chain links TRBV5-1 with TRBJ2-2; 7 bases map to TRBD1. J lost 0 bases, V lost 4 bases, and 3 bases had no gene match. The germline V gene has CDR1 SGHRS and CDR2 YFSETQ. The length of the CDR3 is 15 residues. DNA of the CDR3: TGCGCCAGCAGCACCAGGGGGACGAACACCGGGGAGCTGTTTTTT. This gives the protein CASSTRGTNTGELFF. Combining the CDR3 with reference TRBV5-1 and TRBJ2-2 gives the whole variable domain KAGVTQTPRYLIKTRGQQVTLSCSPISGHRSVSWYQQTPGQGLQFLFEYFSETQRNKGNFPGRFSGRQFSNSRSEMNVSTLELGDSALYLCASSTRGTNTGELFFGEGSRLTVL.